This is a list of T cell receptor beta chains from one sample in a study of CD8+ T cells in alopecia areata. The assay was immunoSEQ multiplex PCR, and TCRdb's table has in-frame clones only and misses some. The sample contains 120,000 or so clones, approximately 60% of which appear only once. The sample here was CD4+ T cells sorted from blood, taken at week 4, from a patient treated with tofacitinib. Every receptor here comes from a human donor with alopecia areata. CDR3s include the opening cysteine and the closing phenylalanine or tryptophan. The D gene is left open where the match is weak. Clone size appears in some rows only: once, few, many, or a class for an expanded clone.

j_gene: TRBJ2-1
d_gene: TRBD1
abundance: few
v_gene: TRBV14
CDR3nt: TGTGCCAGCAGTCGGGACAGAGAGGCCTACAATGAGCAGTTCTTC
CDR3aa: CASSRDREAYNEQFF

j_gene: TRBJ2-3
d_gene: TRBD2
abundance: few
v_gene: TRBV29-1
CDR3nt: TGCAGCGTCACGCTGAATAGCGGGAGCACAGATACGCAGTATTTT
CDR3aa: CSVTLNSGSTDTQYF

j_gene: TRBJ2-7
d_gene: NA
abundance: once
v_gene: TRBV4-3
CDR3nt: TGCGCCAGCAGCCAAGCGGGGAAACTCAGCGAGCAGTACTTC
CDR3aa: CASSQAGKLSEQYF

j_gene: TRBJ1-1
d_gene: NA
abundance: NA
v_gene: TRBV29-1
CDR3nt: TGCAGCGTTGGGCCGCGAGGGAACACTGAAGCTTTCTTT
CDR3aa: CSVGPRGNTEAFF

j_gene: TRBJ2-1
d_gene: TRBD1
abundance: NA
v_gene: TRBV29-1
CDR3nt: TGCAGCGTTAGGGGCACAGGGGGGCCACAAATGAATGAGCAGTTCTTC
CDR3aa: CSVRGTGGPQMNEQFF

j_gene: TRBJ2-1
d_gene: NA
abundance: NA
v_gene: TRBV30
CDR3nt: TGTGCCTGCAACCTTAACAATGAGCAGTTCTTC
CDR3aa: CACNLNNEQFF

j_gene: TRBJ1-2
d_gene: NA
abundance: NA
v_gene: TRBV29-1
CDR3nt: TGCAGCGTCTCAGTCGGCGACTATGGCTACACCTTC
CDR3aa: CSVSVGDYGYTF

j_gene: TRBJ2-7
d_gene: TRBD2
abundance: once
v_gene: TRBV6-6
CDR3nt: TGTGCCAGCAGTGCCTTGATAGCGGGAGCTAAAGAGCAGTACTTC
CDR3aa: CASSALIAGAKEQYF

j_gene: TRBJ1-2
d_gene: NA
abundance: NA
v_gene: TRBV2
CDR3nt: TGTGCCAGCAGGCTGACAGGACCCGTCTATGGCTACACCTTC
CDR3aa: CASRLTGPVYGYTF

j_gene: TRBJ1-6
d_gene: TRBD1
abundance: NA
v_gene: TRBV7-6
CDR3nt: TGTGCCAGCAGCCCGCTGGACAGGGAATATTCACCCCTCCACTTT
CDR3aa: CASSPLDREYSPLHF

j_gene: TRBJ1-2
d_gene: NA
abundance: NA
v_gene: TRBV9
CDR3nt: TGTGCCAGCAGCGTAGTAAGCACAGTGGATAGCTATGGCTACACCTTC
CDR3aa: CASSVVSTVDSYGYTF

j_gene: TRBJ2-7
d_gene: TRBD1
abundance: NA
v_gene: TRBV30
CDR3nt: TGTGCCTGGGCGACAGGGGGCAGTGGTTCCTACGAGCAGTACTTC
CDR3aa: CAWATGGSGSYEQYF

j_gene: TRBJ2-1
d_gene: TRBD2
abundance: few
v_gene: TRBV28
CDR3nt: TGTGCCAGCAGTTTCGCTAGCGGGAGAGGCTATGAGCAGTTCTTC
CDR3aa: CASSFASGRGYEQFF

j_gene: TRBJ2-3
d_gene: TRBD2
abundance: few
v_gene: TRBV5-4
CDR3nt: TGTGCCAGCAGCCCGGGACTAGCGGGGATACGAGATACGCAGTATTTT
CDR3aa: CASSPGLAGIRDTQYF

j_gene: TRBJ2-3
d_gene: NA
abundance: NA
v_gene: TRBV5-6
CDR3nt: TGTGCCAGCAGCAGGGAGGTGGATACGCAGTATTTT
CDR3aa: CASSREVDTQYF

j_gene: TRBJ2-3
d_gene: TRBD2
abundance: NA
v_gene: TRBV29-1
CDR3nt: TGCAGCGGCCGACTAGCGGGGCAAAGAGATACGCAGTATTTT
CDR3aa: CSGRLAGQRDTQYF

j_gene: TRBJ2-1
d_gene: NA
abundance: few
v_gene: TRBV9
CDR3nt: TGTGCCAGCAGCTCCACTACTACCCTGTCAGGGAATGAGCAGTTCTTC
CDR3aa: CASSSTTTLSGNEQFF

j_gene: TRBJ1-1
d_gene: NA
abundance: NA
v_gene: TRBV5-1
CDR3nt: TGCGCCAGCAGGTCTCACACTGAAGCTTTCTTT
CDR3aa: CASRSHTEAFF

j_gene: TRBJ2-6
d_gene: NA
abundance: NA
v_gene: TRBV5-6
CDR3nt: TGTGCCAGCAGCTTAGGGGGCTCTGGGGCCAACGTCCTGACTTTC
CDR3aa: CASSLGGSGANVLTF

j_gene: TRBJ2-5
d_gene: TRBD1
abundance: NA
v_gene: TRBV5-1
CDR3nt: TGCGCCAGCGGGACAGGGAATCAAGAGACCCAGTACTTC
CDR3aa: CASGTGNQETQYF

j_gene: TRBJ2-5
d_gene: NA
abundance: few
v_gene: TRBV5-6
CDR3nt: TGTGCCAGCAGCTTGGCGCCTGGACTCGGGGAGACCCAGTACTTC
CDR3aa: CASSLAPGLGETQYF

j_gene: TRBJ2-2
d_gene: NA
abundance: once
v_gene: TRBV28
CDR3nt: TGTGCCAGCAGTTTGTTTCCCGGGGAGCTGTTTTTT
CDR3aa: CASSLFPGELFF

j_gene: TRBJ2-7
d_gene: NA
abundance: NA
v_gene: TRBV4-2
CDR3nt: TGTGCCAGCAGCCCCCGGACTGCCGTCTACGAGCAGTACTTC
CDR3aa: CASSPRTAVYEQYF

j_gene: TRBJ2-7
d_gene: NA
abundance: NA
v_gene: TRBV6-6
CDR3nt: TGTGCCAGCAGCCGCCAGGGGCTGTACGAGCAGTACTTC
CDR3aa: CASSRQGLYEQYF

j_gene: TRBJ1-1
d_gene: NA
abundance: NA
v_gene: TRBV28
CDR3nt: TGTGCCAGCAGTTTGGTGAACACTGAAGCTTTCTTT
CDR3aa: CASSLVNTEAFF

j_gene: TRBJ2-5
d_gene: NA
abundance: NA
v_gene: TRBV7-2
CDR3nt: TGTGCCAGCAGCTTTCGCAGTTCAGGGACCCAGTACTTC
CDR3aa: CASSFRSSGTQYF

j_gene: TRBJ2-7
d_gene: NA
abundance: NA
v_gene: TRBV2
CDR3nt: TGTGCCAGCAGACGAGGAGGGGTCGAGCAGTACTTC
CDR3aa: CASRRGGVEQYF

j_gene: TRBJ2-2
d_gene: TRBD1
abundance: NA
v_gene: TRBV19
CDR3nt: TGTGCCAGCACGCAGGGGGCGGGCGGGGAGCTGTTTTTT
CDR3aa: CASTQGAGGELFF

j_gene: TRBJ1-2
d_gene: TRBD1
abundance: NA
v_gene: TRBV27
CDR3nt: TGTGCCAGCAGTGCCACAGGGGGAGCCTATGGCTACACCTTC
CDR3aa: CASSATGGAYGYTF

j_gene: TRBJ1-1
d_gene: TRBD1
abundance: NA
v_gene: TRBV29-1
CDR3nt: TGCAGCGTTGATGCAGGGGGGAAAACTGAAGCTTTCTTT
CDR3aa: CSVDAGGKTEAFF

j_gene: TRBJ1-1
d_gene: NA
abundance: once
v_gene: TRBV29-1
CDR3nt: TGCAGCGTGGGGTTTGGGAACACTGAAGCTTTCTTT
CDR3aa: CSVGFGNTEAFF

j_gene: TRBJ1-5
d_gene: TRBD1
abundance: NA
v_gene: TRBV27
CDR3nt: TGTGCCAGCAGGTACAGGGACAGCCAGCCCCAGCATTTT
CDR3aa: CASRYRDSQPQHF

j_gene: TRBJ2-5
d_gene: NA
abundance: NA
v_gene: TRBV30
CDR3nt: TGTGCCTGGAGTGGACCGCCGGCGGGGGAGACCCAGTACTTC
CDR3aa: CAWSGPPAGETQYF

j_gene: TRBJ2-1
d_gene: NA
abundance: NA
v_gene: TRBV11-2
CDR3nt: TGTGCCAGCAGCTCCCGTGGGGGGCGTGAGCAGTTCTTC
CDR3aa: CASSSRGGREQFF

j_gene: TRBJ2-5
d_gene: NA
abundance: few
v_gene: TRBV25-1
CDR3nt: TGTGCCAGCAGTTCGGAGACCCAGTACTTC
CDR3aa: CASSSETQYF

j_gene: TRBJ2-7
d_gene: NA
abundance: few
v_gene: TRBV2
CDR3nt: TGTGCCAGCAGGAGGAAGGATGAGCAGTACTTC
CDR3aa: CASRRKDEQYF